The 3 T cell receptor beta chains below come from one sample, sequenced in a study of blood T cell repertoires in COVID-19. Only in-frame clones appear in the TCRdb table, and some are missing; sequencing was by immunoSEQ multiplex PCR. Of approximately 230,000 clones listed, 75% to 90% were seen once; the top ten hold around 2.2%. The sample taken for sequencing was peripheral blood. The receptor set was obtained from a man younger than 45 who had recovered from COVID-19.

V is TRBV30 and J is TRBJ1-2; the D is unclear. Trimming shortened V by 0 bases and J by 4 bases, and 15 bases separated the two germline ends. The CDR3 spans 15 residues. Germline CDR1 reads GTSNPN; CDR2 reads SVGIG (reference sequence). Here the CDR3 DNA reads TGTGCCTGGAGTGTCGGAGTGTCAGAAGGCTATGGCTACACCTTC. Amino acid sequence: CAWSVGVSEGYGYTF.

The chain recombines TRBV3-1 (or the pseudogene TRBV3-2) with TRBJ2-1; perhaps TRBD1 as D (5 bases). Trimming removed 6 bases at V and 8 bases at J, with 11 bases between. CDR3 size: 12 residues. From germline, CDR1 is LGHDT and CDR2 YNNKEL (reference sequence). This CDR3 reads CASRETEYEQFF. The DNA for the CDR3 is TGTGCCAGCAGGGAGACAGAATATGAGCAGTTCTTC.

This chain links TRBV19 with TRBJ2-5, with D possibly being TRBD1 (6 bases). CDR1 is LNHDA and CDR2 is SQIVND in the germline V gene (reference sequence). This CDR3 is built from 14 residues. The V end lost 3 bases, the J end lost 5 bases, and 13 bases lay between the germline ends. The CDR3: CASSIGGRRETQYF. The CDR3 coding sequence is TGTGCCAGTAGTATTGGGGGCCGGCGGGAGACCCAGTACTTC.